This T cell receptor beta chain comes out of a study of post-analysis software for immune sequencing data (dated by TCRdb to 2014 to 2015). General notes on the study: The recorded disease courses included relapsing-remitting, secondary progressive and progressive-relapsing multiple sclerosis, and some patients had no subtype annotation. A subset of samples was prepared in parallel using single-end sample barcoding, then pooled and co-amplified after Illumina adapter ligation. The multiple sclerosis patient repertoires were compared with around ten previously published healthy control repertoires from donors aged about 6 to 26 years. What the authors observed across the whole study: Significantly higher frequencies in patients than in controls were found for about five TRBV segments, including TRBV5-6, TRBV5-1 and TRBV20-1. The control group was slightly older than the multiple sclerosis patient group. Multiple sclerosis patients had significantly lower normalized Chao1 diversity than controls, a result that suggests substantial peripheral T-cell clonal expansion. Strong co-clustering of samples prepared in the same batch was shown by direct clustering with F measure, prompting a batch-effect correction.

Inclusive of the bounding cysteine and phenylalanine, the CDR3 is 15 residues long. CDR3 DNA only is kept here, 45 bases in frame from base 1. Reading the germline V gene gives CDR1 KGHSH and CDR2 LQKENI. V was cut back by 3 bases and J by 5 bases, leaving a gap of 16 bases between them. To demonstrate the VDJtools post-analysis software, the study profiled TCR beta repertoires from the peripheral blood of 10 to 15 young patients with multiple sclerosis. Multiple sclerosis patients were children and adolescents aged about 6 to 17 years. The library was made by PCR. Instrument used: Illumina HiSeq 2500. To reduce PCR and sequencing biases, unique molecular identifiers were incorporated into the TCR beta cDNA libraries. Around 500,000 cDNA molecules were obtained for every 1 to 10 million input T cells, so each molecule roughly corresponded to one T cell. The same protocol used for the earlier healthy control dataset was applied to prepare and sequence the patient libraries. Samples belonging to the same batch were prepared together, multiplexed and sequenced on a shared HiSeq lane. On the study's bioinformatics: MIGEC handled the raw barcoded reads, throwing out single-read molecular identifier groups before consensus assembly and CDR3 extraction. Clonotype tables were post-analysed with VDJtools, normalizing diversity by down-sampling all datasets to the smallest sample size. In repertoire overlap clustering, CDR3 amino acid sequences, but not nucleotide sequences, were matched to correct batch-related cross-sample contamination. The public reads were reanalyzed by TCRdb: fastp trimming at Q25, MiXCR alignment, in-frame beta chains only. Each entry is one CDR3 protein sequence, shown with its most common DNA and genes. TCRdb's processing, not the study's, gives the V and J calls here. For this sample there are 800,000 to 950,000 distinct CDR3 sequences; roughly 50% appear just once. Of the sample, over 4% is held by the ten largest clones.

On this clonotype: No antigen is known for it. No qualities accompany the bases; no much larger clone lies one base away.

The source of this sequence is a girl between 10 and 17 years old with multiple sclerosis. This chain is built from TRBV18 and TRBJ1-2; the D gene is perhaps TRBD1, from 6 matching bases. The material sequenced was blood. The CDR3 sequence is CASSPSGAEGYGYTF. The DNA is TGTGCCAGCTCACCCTCGGGGGCCGAAGGGTATGGCTACACCTTC.